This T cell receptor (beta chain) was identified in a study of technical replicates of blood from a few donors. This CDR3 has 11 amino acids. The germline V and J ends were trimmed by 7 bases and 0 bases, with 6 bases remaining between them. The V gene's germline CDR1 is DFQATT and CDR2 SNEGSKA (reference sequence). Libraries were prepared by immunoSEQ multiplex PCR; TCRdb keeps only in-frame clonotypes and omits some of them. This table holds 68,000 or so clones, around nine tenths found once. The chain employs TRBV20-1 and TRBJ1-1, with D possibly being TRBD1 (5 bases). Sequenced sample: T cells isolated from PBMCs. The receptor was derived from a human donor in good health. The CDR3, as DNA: TGCAGTGGACAGCTGAACACTGAAGCTTTCTTT. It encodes CSGQLNTEAFF.